This TCR beta chain was captured by sequencing in a study of cytomegalovirus exposure and HLA in healthy donors. The overall study: A preliminary data release comprised roughly 85 million unique TCRs obtained from HLA-typed donors. Points from the study as a whole: Immune exposure information comprised only CMV serostatus. Using a false discovery rate of 0.05, a later analysis showed that 16,951 TCR beta sequences were associated with HLA alleles.

Details on this clone: The antigen is not known.

The CDR3 covers 14 residues. Germline assignment: CDR1 GTSNPN and CDR2 SVGIG (reference sequence). J was trimmed by 2 bases and V by 3 bases; bases with no gene match: 1. Amplification used 60 Vbeta primers and 13 Jbeta primers. Profiling relied on immunoSEQ multiplex PCR, and the TCRdb table lists in-frame clones only, not all of them. Of 130,000 to 150,000 clones in the sample, roughly 80% were seen once. The chain is built from TRBV30 and TRBJ2-6; 7 nucleotides line up with TRBD1. This sequence originates from a boy aged 2-9 years in good health and CMV-seronegative. Material: PBMCs. CDR3 in amino acids: CAWSTGAGANVLTF. The CDR3 DNA reads as TGTGCCTGGAGCACAGGGGCTGGGGCCAACGTCCTGACTTTC.